Each of the 2 T cell receptor beta chains below was sequenced from the same sample in a study of blood T cells in healthy people across ages. The second PCR ran roughly 7 to 11 cycles with a sample-barcoded 5' primer and J-beta primers. MiXCR, run by TCRdb on the 5' RACE reads, gives a single entry per CDR3 protein. Of about 650,000 distinct CDR3 sequences in the sample, about a third are singletons; the top ten hold roughly 14%. The material sequenced was blood. The receptors shown here come from a woman aged 80 or older in good health.

In regard to this clonotype: The junction differs from germline at one of its ends, possibly a read error. The chain has TRBV7-9 and TRBJ2-3, with TRBD1 matching 11 bases. CDR1 is SEHNR, CDR2 FQNEAQ, per germline (reference sequence). The CDR3 is 14 residues long. The CDR3 sequence: CVSSVGTGGDTQYF. The DNA of the CDR3 is TGTGTCAGCAGCGTCGGGACAGGGGGAGATACGCAGTATTTT.

The CDR3 is CSVHNRGLTDTQYF. CDR3 in DNA: TGCAGCGTCCACAACAGGGGGCTCACAGATACGCAGTATTTT. This sequence joins TRBV29-1 and TRBJ2-3; the match to TRBD1 covers 9 bases. From germline, CDR1 is SQVTM and CDR2 ANQGSEA. This CDR3 contains 14 residues. The J segment lost 2 bases and the V segment lost 6 bases, leaving 6 bases of the junction unmatched.